Following are 31 T cell receptor beta chains from one sample sequenced in a study of Graves' ophthalmopathy and Graves' hyperthyroidism. The authors amplified TCR beta CDR3 regions, and they did so from RNA transcripts for repertoire sequencing. After a first-round RT-PCR with HTBI primers, a second-round multiplex PCR was run. TCRdb re-called the multiplex PCR reads through MiXCR, storing one row per CDR3 protein. This table has about 380,000 distinct CDR3 sequences, roughly 14% appearing once. The sample comprised peripheral blood. Source of these receptors: a woman aged 18-30 years with stable Graves' hyperthyroidism.

This clonotype was detected ten times or more. V and J are TRBV11-2 and TRBJ2-7; TRBD1 agrees at 9 bases. The CDR3 is 13 residues long. Germline V CDR1 and CDR2: SGHAT, FQNNGV. The trim removed 5 bases at V and 6 bases at J, leaving 5 bases unmatched. DNA of the CDR3: TGTGCCAGCAGCACGGGACAGGGAGGCGAGCAGTACTTC. It is translated as CASSTGQGGEQYF.

This clonotype was seen at least ten times. The chain recombines TRBV5-6 with TRBJ2-7; 11 bases map to TRBD2. The CDR3 length is 16 residues. In germline, CDR1 is SGHDT, CDR2 YYEEEE. Trimming removed 3 bases from V and 4 bases from J; junction bases left unmatched: 9. The CDR3 sequence is CASSSGTSGSRYEQYF. CDR3 nucleotide sequence: TGTGCCAGCAGCTCCGGGACTAGCGGATCTCGATACGAGCAGTACTTC. The full variable domain, completed using reference TRBV5-6 and TRBJ2-7, is DAGVTQSPTHLIKTRGQQVTLRCSPKSGHDTVSWYQQALGQGPQFIFQYYEEEERQRGNFPDRFSGHQFPNYSSELNVNALLLGDSALYLCASSSGTSGSRYEQYFGPGTRLTVT.

The sample holds many counts of this clonotype. The rearrangement joins TRBV12-3 or TRBV12-4 to TRBJ1-5; tentatively, D is TRBD1 (5 bases). CDR3 length: 13 amino acids. With 6 bases removed from V and 3 bases from J, the gap between germline ends came to 9 bases. The CDR3 reads CASRRGPNQPQHF. The DNA for the CDR3 is TGTGCCAGCAGGAGGGGACCCAATCAGCCCCAGCATTTT.

There are many counts of this clonotype. The CDR3 sequence is CASSFSRDGTYEQYF. The CDR3 coding sequence is TGTGCCAGCAGTTTCTCTCGGGACGGAACCTACGAGCAGTACTTC. This chain connects TRBV27 to TRBJ2-7; D may match TRBD1 or TRBD2 (5 bases each). This CDR3 spans 15 amino acids. V was clipped by 3 bases and J by 2 bases, with 14 bases between them. The germline CDR1 and CDR2 sequences are MNHEY and SMNVEV (reference sequence).

This clonotype was detected many times. This chain uses TRBV9 with TRBJ1-6, with 7 bases fitting TRBD1. This CDR3 region has 14 residues. Unmatched junction bases numbered 6, after V lost 3 bases and J lost 9 bases. The germline CDR1 and CDR2 sequences are SGDLS and YYNGEE. CDR3: CASSADRESSPLHF. CDR3 DNA: TGTGCCAGCAGCGCCGACAGGGAGAGTTCACCCCTCCACTTT.

This clonotype has only a few counts. The chain joins TRBV18 to TRBJ2-5; 7 bases are shared with TRBD2. The trim removed 4 bases at V and 1 base at J, leaving 6 bases unmatched. CDR1 is KGHSH and CDR2 is LQKENI in the germline V gene. The CDR3 has 15 amino acids. CDR3 sequence: CASSLGGLGQETQYF. The CDR3 region has the DNA TGTGCCAGCTCACTGGGTGGACTAGGCCAAGAGACCCAGTACTTC.

This clonotype came up many times. The CDR3 bases are TGTGCCAGCGCCCTACAGGGCCTATCAAACTATGGCTACACCTTC. The encoded protein is CASALQGLSNYGYTF. V and J are TRBV27 and TRBJ1-2; TRBD1 is a possible D gene (6 bases). Germline V gene sequence: CDR1 MNHEY, CDR2 SMNVEV (reference sequence). Trimming took off 8 bases at V and 2 bases at J, with 18 bases between the two ends. The CDR3 length is 15 residues.

This clonotype was observed at least ten times. The chain has TRBV27 and TRBJ1-2, with D maybe TRBD1 (5 bases). The V end lost 5 bases, the J end lost 4 bases, and 17 bases lay between the germline ends. Germline V gives CDR1 MNHEY, CDR2 SMNVEV (reference sequence). This CDR3 contains 15 residues. The CDR3 sequence: CASSPSVGGPYGYTF. CDR3 in DNA: TGTGCCAGCAGTCCCTCGGTTGGGGGACCCTATGGCTACACCTTC.

V is TRBV5-1 and J is TRBJ2-2; tentatively, D is TRBD2 (6 bases). V lost 0 bases to trimming and J lost 0 bases, with 12 bases between them. The CDR3 is 17 residues long. Germline CDR1 and CDR2: SGHRS and YFSETQ. The CDR3 DNA is TGCGCCAGCAGCTTGGTCGGGGGATCCTCGAACACCGGGGAGCTGTTTTTT. It yields the protein CASSLVGGSSNTGELFF.

This clonotype came up many times. The rearrangement links TRBV12-5 to TRBJ2-7; TRBD1 matches at 8 bases. Trimming at V came to 5 bases and at J to 3 bases, leaving 6 bases not matched to a gene. The CDR3 has 14 amino acids. In germline, CDR1 is LGHNT, CDR2 FRNRAP. The CDR3 is CASGGTGGIYEQYF. Written as DNA, the CDR3 is TGTGCTAGTGGTGGTACAGGGGGGATCTACGAGCAGTACTTC.

This clonotype was observed many times. The rearrangement uses TRBV6-5 and TRBJ1-2; a weak D match, TRBD1 (6 bases). V lost 0 bases, J lost 14 bases, and 25 bases lay in between. This CDR3 has 16 amino acids. CDR1 MNHEY and CDR2 SVGAGI come from the germline V gene. The chain's CDR3 is CASSYSISLRPGAQTF. The CDR3 DNA sequence: TGTGCCAGCAGTTACTCGATTTCGCTCCGACCGGGGGCCCAAACCTTC.

The rearrangement uses TRBV7-9 and TRBJ1-1, with D tentatively TRBD1 (6 bases). In germline, CDR1 is SEHNR, CDR2 FQNEAQ (reference sequence). The CDR3 sequence is 14 residues long. The V and J ends lost 5 bases and 0 bases respectively, with 10 bases between them. CDR3 sequence (DNA): TGTGCCAGCAGCATGGACAGTTTGAACACTGAAGCTTTCTTT. Residues: CASSMDSLNTEAFF.

The table lists this clonotype with many counts. V is TRBV12-3 or TRBV12-4 and J is TRBJ2-5, with 13 bases aligning to TRBD2. The CDR3 totals 17 residues. V lost 2 bases to trimming and J lost 5 bases; unmatched junction nucleotides: 8. Here the CDR3 DNA reads TGTGCCAGCAGTTTAACTAGCGGGGGGGCCCGGCTTGAGACCCAGTACTTC. It is translated as CASSLTSGGARLETQYF.

This clonotype has ten or more counts. The chain links TRBV11-2 to TRBJ2-7; 7 bases map to TRBD1. The CDR3 is 13 residues long. The J segment lost 2 bases and the V segment lost 5 bases, leaving 3 bases of the junction unmatched. CDR1 and CDR2 (germline): SGHAT, FQNNGV. Here the CDR3 DNA reads TGTGCCAGCAGCACAGGGGCCACCTACGAGCAGTACTTC. This codes for CASSTGATYEQYF. Drawing the rest from reference TRBV11-2 and TRBJ2-7, the complete variable domain is EAGVAQSPRYKIIEKRQSVAFWCNPISGHATLYWYQQILGQGPKLLIQFQNNGVVDDSQLPKDRFSAERLKGVDSTLKIQPAKLEDSAVYLCASSTGATYEQYFGPGTRLTVT.

This clonotype has at least ten counts. This chain links TRBV24-1 with TRBJ1-1; D might be TRBD1 (5 bases). The CDR3 is made up of 12 amino acids. The germline V and J ends were trimmed by 4 bases and 8 bases, with 10 bases remaining between them. Germline V gene sequence: CDR1 KGHDR, CDR2 SFDVKD. Here the CDR3 reads CATSEWEGEAFF. In DNA, the CDR3 is TGTGCCACCAGTGAGTGGGAGGGGGAAGCTTTCTTT.

This clonotype was picked up many times. The chain employs TRBV3-1 and TRBJ1-1, with TRBD1 as a possible D gene (5 bases). CDR3 size: 12 residues. The V end lost 4 bases, the J end lost 6 bases, and 9 bases lay between the germline ends. The germline V gene has CDR1 LGHDT and CDR2 YNNKEL (reference sequence). CDR3 protein: CASSLLGAEAFF. CDR3 nucleotides: TGTGCCAGCAGCCTGTTGGGGGCTGAAGCTTTCTTT.

This clonotype was observed at least ten times. The chain recombines TRBV12-3 or TRBV12-4 with TRBJ1-5; weak D call: TRBD1 (5 bases). The CDR3 runs 13 residues. The ends were cut back, 2 bases at V and 7 bases at J, with 9 bases in the middle. DNA of the CDR3: TGTGCCAGCAGTTTAAGTGGGGGACAGCCCCAGCATTTT. Its translation is CASSLSGGQPQHF.

This clonotype was detected only a few times. The V call is TRBV20-1, the J call TRBJ2-2, with 9 nucleotides matching TRBD2. V shed 3 bases and J 4 bases; nucleotides not matched to a gene: 3. The CDR3 contains 14 residues. The germline V gene encodes CDR1 DFQATT and CDR2 SNEGSKA (reference sequence). The CDR3 DNA follows: TGCAGTGCTAGTCTTAGCGGGGGCACCGGGGAGCTGTTTTTT. As protein: CSASLSGGTGELFF.

This clonotype appeared many times. The genes are TRBV3-1 and TRBJ2-5; D call uncertain. Germline values: CDR1 LGHDT, CDR2 YNNKEL (reference sequence). Trimming took off 0 bases at V and 5 bases at J, with 4 bases between the two ends. This CDR3 has 12 residues. The CDR3, as DNA: TGTGCCAGCAGCCAAGATTGGGAGACCCAGTACTTC. Translation: CASSQDWETQYF.

This clonotype was seen ten or more times. This rearrangement joins TRBV7-2 to TRBJ2-7, with D perhaps TRBD2 (5 bases). V was shortened by 4 bases and J by 0 bases, with 7 bases between the two germline ends. The CDR3 contains 13 residues. The germline CDR1 and CDR2 sequences are SGHTA and FQGNSA. The CDR3 loop is CASSWTASYEQYF. The CDR3 bases are TGTGCCAGCAGCTGGACTGCCTCCTACGAGCAGTACTTC.

Many counts were recorded for this clonotype. The chain joins TRBV4-1 to TRBJ1-1; the D is unclear. Germline assignment: CDR1 MGHRA and CDR2 YSYEKL. The V and J ends lost 0 bases and 4 bases respectively, with 9 bases between them. CDR3 length: 14 residues. The CDR3 loop reads CASSQDESVTEAFF. CDR3 in DNA: TGCGCCAGCAGCCAAGATGAGTCGGTCACTGAAGCTTTCTTT.

This clonotype has ten or more counts. The chain has TRBV19 and TRBJ1-2, with 11 nucleotides matching TRBD1. Trimming removed 7 bases from V and 9 bases from J; junction bases left unmatched: 16. The CDR3 consists of 16 residues. Germline values: CDR1 LNHDA, CDR2 SQIVND (reference sequence). The CDR3 region has the DNA TGTGCCAGTACCCGAGGACAGGGGGCTGGATTTTTAAGCTACACCTTC. Its protein product is CASTRGQGAGFLSYTF.

The sample holds one count of this clonotype. This clone may be a read error of a much larger clone one base away. The genes are TRBV11-3 and TRBJ2-5; D call uncertain. This CDR3 comprises 12 residues. The V and J ends lost 11 bases and 5 bases respectively, with 15 bases between them. Germline CDR1 SGHNT, CDR2 YENEEA. CDR3 in DNA: TGTGCCGGCGGCTTAGCCGAGGAGACCCAGTACTTC. Amino acids: CAGGLAEETQYF.

The table lists this clonotype with many counts. The V gene is TRBV6-2 or TRBV6-3, the J gene TRBJ1-1, with D uncertain. Germline-derived CDR1 and CDR2 are MNHEY and SVGEGT. The CDR3 covers 14 residues. Trimming left V 8 bases short and J 7 bases short, with 20 bases between. CDR3 bases: TGTGCCAGCGGACGACTGAGGGAGGACGGTGAAGCTTTCTTT. This translates into CASGRLREDGEAFF.

This clonotype was counted at least ten times. The chain is built from TRBV7-2 and TRBJ2-2; no clear D gene. The CDR3 consists of 15 residues. Trimming stripped 1 base from V and 2 bases from J, with 8 bases between. Germline lookup yields CDR1 SGHTA and CDR2 FQGNSA. CDR3 sequence reads: CASSLVLLNTGELFF. DNA for the CDR3: TGTGCCAGCAGCTTAGTACTACTAAACACCGGGGAGCTGTTTTTT.

The CDR3, as DNA: TGTGCCAGCAGTCCTCTCGGACAGGGGAAGGGGAACACTGAAGCTTTCTTT. This translates into CASSPLGQGKGNTEAFF. The chain employs TRBV5-6 and TRBJ1-1, with 9 bases identical to TRBD1. Looked up from germline, CDR1 is SGHDT and CDR2 is YYEEEE. The V and J ends lost 5 bases and 1 base, in that order; junction bases with no gene match: 12. There are 17 residues in the CDR3. The entire variable domain, with the rest obtained from reference TRBV5-6 and TRBJ1-1, is as follows: DAGVTQSPTHLIKTRGQQVTLRCSPKSGHDTVSWYQQALGQGPQFIFQYYEEEERQRGNFPDRFSGHQFPNYSSELNVNALLLGDSALYLCASSPLGQGKGNTEAFFGQGTRLTVV.

The chain links TRBV12-3 or TRBV12-4 to TRBJ2-2; D might be TRBD2 (6 bases). This CDR3 is built from 17 residues. With 1 base removed from V and 3 bases from J, the gap between germline ends came to 15 bases. CDR3 nucleotide sequence: TGTGCCAGCAGTTTAGTAGTAGCGGTACGGGACACCGGGGAGCTGTTTTTT. Protein product: CASSLVVAVRDTGELFF.

The chain links TRBV14 to TRBJ1-6, with D possibly TRBD1 on 5 matching bases. Germline CDR1 is SGHDN and CDR2 is FVKESK. Trimming took 5 bases from V and 5 from J, leaving 13 bases between them. The CDR3 runs 15 residues. The chain's CDR3 is CASSRGQRNNSPLHF. DNA of the CDR3: TGTGCCAGCAGCAGGGGTCAACGGAATAATTCACCCCTCCACTTT.

Ten or more counts support this clonotype. The chain recombines TRBV20-1 with TRBJ1-2; perhaps TRBD1 as D (6 bases). This CDR3 is 13 amino acids long. The germline gives CDR1 DFQATT, CDR2 SNEGSKA (reference sequence). Between the trimmed V and J ends, which lost 0 bases and 7 bases, there was a span of 12 bases. The DNA of the CDR3 is TGCAGTGCTAGAGACAACAGGGCCTTTGGCTACACCTTC. It codes for CSARDNRAFGYTF.

This clonotype was counted only a few times. The CDR3 DNA is TGTGCCAGCTCGATCCGGCAGGGTGGCACCGGGGAGCTGTTTTTT. Translated, it gives CASSIRQGGTGELFF. The chain combines TRBV19 with TRBJ2-2; maybe TRBD1 (5 bases). This CDR3 has 15 amino acids. With 9 bases removed from V and 4 bases from J, the gap between germline ends came to 18 bases. Germline CDR1 and CDR2: LNHDA and SQIVND (reference sequence).

The chain joins TRBV5-1 to TRBJ2-2; D may correspond to TRBD1 or TRBD2 (6 bases each). Germline-derived CDR1 and CDR2 are SGHRS and YFSETQ. The V and J ends lost 2 bases and 4 bases respectively, with 15 bases between them. The CDR3 runs 16 residues. CDR3 protein: CASSFASGGRTGELFF. The CDR3 DNA reads TGCGCCAGCAGCTTCGCGAGTGGGGGGCGCACCGGGGAGCTGTTTTTT.